A selection of T cell receptor beta chains follows, all from one sample in a study of T cells in Graves' hyperthyroidism and ophthalmopathy. Via MiXCR, TCRdb re-called the multiplex PCR reads, giving one row per CDR3 protein. The sample carries 690,000 or so distinct CDR3 sequences, over 15% recorded once. Sequencing used blood. The receptors originated from a woman between 45 and 60 years old with Graves' hyperthyroidism that later progressed to Graves' ophthalmopathy. Each CDR3 is given with its conserved first and last residue. The D gene is left open where the match is weak. Not all rows give a size; the values are once, few, many and, for expanded clones, a class.

TRBJ1-4 | TRBV3-1 | TRBD1 | few | TGTGCCAGCAGCCGGGGACAGGTACCCGCAACTAATGAAAAACTGTTTTTT | CASSRGQVPATNEKLFF
TRBJ1-1 | TRBV15 | - | few | TGTGCCACCAGCAGAGAACAGGTCGCTGAAGCTTTCTTT | CATSREQVAEAFF
TRBJ1-1 | TRBV6-1 | - | - | TGTGCCAGCAGTGAATGGGGAACTCCGAACACTGAAGCTTTCTTT | CASSEWGTPNTEAFF
TRBJ2-3 | TRBV7-8 | TRBD2 | many | TGTGCCAGCAGCCGCAGACTAGCGGGGGCTAGCACAGATACGCAGTATTTT | CASSRRLAGASTDTQYF
TRBJ2-7 | TRBV12-3/TRBV12-4 | - | many | TGTGCCAGCAGACACGGACTGCTTGGCTCCTACGAGCAGTACTTC | CASRHGLLGSYEQYF
TRBJ2-3 | TRBV29-1 | TRBD2 | many | TGCAGCGTTGAGCGGGGGAGCACAGATACGCAGTATTTT | CSVERGSTDTQYF
TRBJ1-1 | TRBV30 | - | many | TGTGCCTGGAGCCGAGCCGAGGCTTTCTTT | CAWSRAEAFF
TRBJ2-7 | TRBV25-1 | TRBD1 | - | TGTGCCAGCAGTGAATTGAGTCGGCCAGGGGGCGCCGAGCAGTACTTC | CASSELSRPGGAEQYF
TRBJ2-1 | TRBV6-5 | TRBD2 | - | TGTGCCAGCAGTTACTCGGCAGGCCGGACTAGCGGGGGTCACAATGAGCAGTTCTTC | CASSYSAGRTSGGHNEQFF
TRBJ1-5 | TRBV6-1 | - | - | TGTGCCAGCAGTGAGTTGGGGGGTGGGGTGAATCAGCCCCAGCATTTT | CASSELGGGVNQPQHF
TRBJ1-2 | TRBV19 | - | - | TGTGCCAGTAGTCTGCAACGGTCTAGTCCCTATGGCTACACCTTC | CASSLQRSSPYGYTF